This TCR beta chain originates from a study of blood T cell repertoires in COVID-19. Across the whole study: Samples taken during acute and convalescent COVID-19 were collected in the United States, Italy and Spain. PBMCs, B-cell-depleted T cells, or T cells provided the cDNA or gDNA that made up the material.

CDR3 length: 15 residues. Germline CDR1 is LGHNA and CDR2 is YNFKEQ. Trimming pared 5 bases from V and 4 bases from J, leaving 15 bases between. Source study methods: Reference gene primer amplification yielded estimated nucleated cell counts. The repertoire was sequenced with immunoSEQ multiplex PCR; TCRdb's copy has only in-frame clones and lacks some. V and J calls and clone size are given by that table; D and trimming were obtained from the DNA. The sample gives approximately 240,000 clones, approximately 84% of which show up once; roughly 4% is in the top ten. The sequenced sample was peripheral blood. V gene TRBV4-2 combines with J gene TRBJ1-5, with D perhaps matching TRBD1 (5 bases). The TCR was taken from a man aged 45 to 65 with acute or convalescent COVID-19. As DNA, the CDR3 is TGTGCCAGCAGCACTTTCCGGGACTGGAATCAGCCCCAGCATTTT. Its protein product is CASSTFRDWNQPQHF.